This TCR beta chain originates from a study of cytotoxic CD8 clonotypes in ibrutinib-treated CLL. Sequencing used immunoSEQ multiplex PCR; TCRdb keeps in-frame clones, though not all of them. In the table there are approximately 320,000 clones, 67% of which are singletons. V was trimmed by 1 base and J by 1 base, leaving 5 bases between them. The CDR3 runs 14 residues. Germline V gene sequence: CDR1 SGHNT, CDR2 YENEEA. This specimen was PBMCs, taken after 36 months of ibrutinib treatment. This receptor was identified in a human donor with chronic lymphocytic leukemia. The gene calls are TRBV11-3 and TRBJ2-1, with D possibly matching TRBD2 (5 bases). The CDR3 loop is CASSLAGSYNEQFF. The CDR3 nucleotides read TGTGCCAGCAGCTTAGCGGGGTCCTACAATGAGCAGTTCTTC.